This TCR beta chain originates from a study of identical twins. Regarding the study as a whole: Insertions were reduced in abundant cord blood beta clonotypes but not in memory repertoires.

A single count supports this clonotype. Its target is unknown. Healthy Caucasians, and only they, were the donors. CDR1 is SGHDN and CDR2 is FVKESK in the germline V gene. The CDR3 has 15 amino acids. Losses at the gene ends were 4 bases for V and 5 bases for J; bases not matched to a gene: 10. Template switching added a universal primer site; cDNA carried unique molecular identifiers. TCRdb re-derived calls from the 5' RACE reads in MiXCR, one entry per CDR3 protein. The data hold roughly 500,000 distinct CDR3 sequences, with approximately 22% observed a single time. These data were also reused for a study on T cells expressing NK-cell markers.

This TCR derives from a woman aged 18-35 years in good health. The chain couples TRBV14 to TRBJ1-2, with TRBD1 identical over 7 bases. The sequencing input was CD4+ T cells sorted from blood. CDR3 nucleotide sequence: TGTGCCAGCAGCCCCCTTCAGACAGGGAAGTATGGCTACACCTTC. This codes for CASSPLQTGKYGYTF.